Sequencing of this T cell receptor (beta chain) was carried out in a study of OX40 agonist ivuxolimab in advanced cancers. For the study at large: The dose of intravenous ivuxolimab that patients received every 2 weeks ranged from 0.01 to 10 mg/kg.

About this clone itself: Its matching antigen is unknown.

The CDR3 is 15 amino acids. Unmatched junction bases numbered 9, after V lost 4 bases and J lost 6 bases. The V gene's germline CDR1 is SGHTA and CDR2 FQGNSA. This table comes from immunoSEQ multiplex PCR, and its TCRdb copy is limited to in-frame clones, with some not included. This sample has about 17,000 clones, with around 67% found just once. Sampling times: baseline, cycle 4 day 1, cycle 7 day 1. Study-wide results and limits: A proportion of nonresponders additionally exhibited low normalized T-cell clonal expansion. Partial responders treated at 0.1-3.0 mg/kg exhibited clonal expansion among the lowest measured.

This clonotype was obtained from an adult with an advanced solid tumor such as melanoma, head and neck, liver or kidney cancer. The chain carries TRBV7-2 and TRBJ2-7; 10 bases are shared with TRBD2. Sequences were derived from CD4+ or CD8+ T cells sorted from blood, sampled in a trial of the OX40 agonist ivuxolimab. The CDR3 loop is CASSSTAGGPPEQYF. In DNA form, the CDR3 reads TGTGCCAGCAGCTCAACAGCGGGAGGGCCCCCCGAGCAGTACTTC.